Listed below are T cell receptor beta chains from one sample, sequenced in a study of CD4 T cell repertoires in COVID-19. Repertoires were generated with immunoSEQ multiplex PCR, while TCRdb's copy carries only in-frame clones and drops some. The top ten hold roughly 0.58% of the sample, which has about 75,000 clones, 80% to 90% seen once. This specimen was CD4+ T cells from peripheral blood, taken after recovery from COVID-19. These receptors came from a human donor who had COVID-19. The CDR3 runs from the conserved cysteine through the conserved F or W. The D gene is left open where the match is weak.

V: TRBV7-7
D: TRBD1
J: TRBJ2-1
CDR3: CASSAGQGTYNEQFF

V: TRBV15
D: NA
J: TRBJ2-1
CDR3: CATSRLTSGEQFF

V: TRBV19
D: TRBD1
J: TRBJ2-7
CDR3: CASRGLNEQYF

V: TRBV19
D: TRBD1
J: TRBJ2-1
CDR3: CASSVTTGVSYNEQFF

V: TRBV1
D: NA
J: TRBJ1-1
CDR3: CTSSQLRVLNTEAFF

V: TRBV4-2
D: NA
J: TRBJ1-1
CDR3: CASSQEKEAEAFF

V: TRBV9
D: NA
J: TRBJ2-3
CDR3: CASSIGAAGSTDTQYF

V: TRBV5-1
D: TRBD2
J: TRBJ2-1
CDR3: CASSPLKREGRYNEQFF

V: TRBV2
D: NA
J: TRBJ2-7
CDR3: CASEGPADEQYF

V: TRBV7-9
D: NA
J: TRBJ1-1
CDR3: CASSLVLGLISEAFF

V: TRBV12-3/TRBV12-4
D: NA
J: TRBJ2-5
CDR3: CASSRASKETQYF

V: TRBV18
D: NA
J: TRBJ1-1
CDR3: CASSPTSQVLMNTEAFF

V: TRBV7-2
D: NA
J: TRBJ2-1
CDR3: CASSEEQFF

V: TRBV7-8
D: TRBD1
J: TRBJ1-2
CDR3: CASSLSRAGQGSAGYTF

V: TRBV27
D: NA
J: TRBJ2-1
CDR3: CASKGRGNDEQFF